The 9 T cell receptor beta chains listed next were all sequenced from one sample in a study of regulatory T cells in long-lasting Graves disease. Documented time point: persistent/refractory GD, antithyroid drugs over 5 years with positive TRAb. PBMC-derived RNA was used for the TCR library. Through Arm-PCR of CDR3 regions and iRepertoire HTBI primers, TCR beta libraries were built. One entry per CDR3 protein, called by TCRdb with MiXCR from the multiplex PCR reads. Here the sample spans some 370,000 distinct CDR3 sequences, 23% being singletons. The sequences come from peripheral blood mononuclear cells (PBMCs), collected when the disease was refractory, from a patient treated with antithyroid drugs. Receptors originate from a woman aged 40 to 50 with Graves disease.

The rearrangement joins TRBV19 to TRBJ2-2, with 11 bases fitting TRBD2. The J segment lost 3 bases and the V segment lost 1 base, leaving 4 bases of the junction unmatched. The CDR3 consists of 17 residues. Germline V gene data show CDR1 as LNHDA and CDR2 as SQIVND (reference sequence). The CDR3 DNA reads as TGTGCCAGTAGTATAGTAGCGGGAGGGCCGGACACCGGGGAGCTGTTTTTT. The encoded protein is CASSIVAGGPDTGELFF.

The chain carries TRBV7-3 and TRBJ2-1; no reliable D call. The germline V and J ends were trimmed by 4 bases and 0 bases, with 10 bases remaining between them. The CDR3 covers 15 residues. Germline CDR1 reads SGHTA; CDR2 reads FQGTGA. CDR3 nucleotides: TGTGCCAGCAGCTACCTTAAGAGCTCCTACAATGAGCAGTTCTTC. It codes for CASSYLKSSYNEQFF.

This clonotype appeared many times. V usage is TRBV28 and J usage is TRBJ2-3, with TRBD1 identical over 7 bases. Germline CDR1 MDHEN, CDR2 SYDVKM. The CDR3 covers 16 residues. V shed 4 bases, J shed 3 bases, and the junction held 10 bases outside the gene matches. The CDR3 reads CASSWGTVSTTDTQYF. In nucleotides, the CDR3 is TGTGCCAGCAGTTGGGGGACAGTTAGCACGACAGATACGCAGTATTTT.

The chain uses TRBV6-1 and TRBJ1-2, with a possible D match to TRBD1 (5 bases). Germline CDR1 MNHNS, CDR2 SASEGT. V lost 4 bases to trimming and J lost 3 bases, with 9 bases between them. The CDR3 spans 13 residues. Here the CDR3 DNA reads TGTGCCAGCAGTGTTGGGGACCACTATGGCTACACCTTC. Its translation is CASSVGDHYGYTF.

Ten or more counts support this clonotype. V and J are TRBV2 and TRBJ2-7, with D tentatively TRBD2 (7 bases). Germline CDR1 reads SNHLY; CDR2 reads FYNNEI. The CDR3 runs to 15 residues. V dropped 2 bases and J dropped 5 bases, with 16 bases sitting between them. CDR3 residues: CASSEWGGKFHEQYF. The CDR3 nucleotides are TGTGCCAGCAGTGAATGGGGGGGCAAATTCCACGAGCAGTACTTC.

In its sample, this clonotype was seen many times. The CDR3 DNA is TGTGCCAGCACCACCCGTAGAGAGGACGCACGTCAGTACTTC. The encoded protein is CASTTRREDARQYF. V usage is TRBV7-9 and J usage is TRBJ2-7, with D unresolved. The CDR3 runs to 14 residues. Germline values: CDR1 SEHNR, CDR2 FQNEAQ (reference sequence). Trimming took off 7 bases at V and 10 bases at J, with 23 bases between the two ends.

This clonotype was detected many times. The CDR3 nucleotides read TGTGCCAGCAAGTTTTCCGGGTTTCAAAGAGGGTTTAACTATGGCTACACCTTC. Translated: CASKFSGFQRGFNYGYTF. V gene TRBV27 combines with J gene TRBJ1-2, with D uncertain. CDR1 and CDR2 from the germline V gene are MNHEY and SMNVEV (reference sequence). Trimming cost V 7 bases and J 1 base, with 25 bases left between them. The CDR3 sequence is 18 residues long.

As for this clonotype: A much larger clonotype is one base distant, so this may be a read error. The V and J genes are TRBV7-8 and TRBJ2-5; 13 nucleotides align to TRBD2. Germline lookup yields CDR1 SGHVS and CDR2 FQNEAQ. The CDR3 sequence is 18 residues long. This CDR3 is CAISATSPGLAGSRTQYF. The CDR3 DNA sequence: TGTGCCATCAGCGCGACGTCTCCGGGACTAGCGGGGTCCCGGACCCAGTACTTC.

This clonotype was counted a few times. V and J are TRBV9 and TRBJ2-3, with 9 bases matching TRBD2. The CDR3 length is 17 residues. Germline CDR1 and CDR2: SGDLS and YYNGEE. Trimming took 1 base from V and 3 from J; bases not matched to a gene: 9. This CDR3 reads CASSVSGRWGNTDTQYF. The CDR3 DNA reads TGTGCCAGCAGCGTAAGCGGGAGGTGGGGAAATACAGATACGCAGTATTTT.